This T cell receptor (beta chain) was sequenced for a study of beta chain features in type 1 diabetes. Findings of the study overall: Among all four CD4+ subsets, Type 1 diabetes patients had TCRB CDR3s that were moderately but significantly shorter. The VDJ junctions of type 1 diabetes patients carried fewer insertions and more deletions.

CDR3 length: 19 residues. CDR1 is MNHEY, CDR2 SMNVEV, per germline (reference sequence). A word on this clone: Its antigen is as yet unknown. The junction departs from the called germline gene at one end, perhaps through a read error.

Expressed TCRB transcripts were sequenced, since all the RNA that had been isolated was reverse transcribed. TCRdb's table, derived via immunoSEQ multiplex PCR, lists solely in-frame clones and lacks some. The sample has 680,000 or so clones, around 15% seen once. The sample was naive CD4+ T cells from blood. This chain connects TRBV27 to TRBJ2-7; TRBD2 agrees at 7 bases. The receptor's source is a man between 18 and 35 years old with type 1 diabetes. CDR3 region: CASSLGSGGRARASFEQYF. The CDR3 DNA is TGTGCCAGCAGTTTAGGGTCGGGGGGACGGGCGAGAGCCTCCTTCGAGCAGTACTTC.